Each of the 28 T cell receptor beta chains below was sequenced from the same sample in a study of identical twins. TCRdb re-called the 5' RACE reads through MiXCR, storing one row per CDR3 protein. This table has some 500,000 distinct CDR3 sequences, around 20% appearing once. The data were also submitted as part of a second study, on T cells expressing NK-cell markers.

The sample taken for sequencing was CD4+ T cells sorted from blood. The receptors were gathered from a woman between 18 and 29 years old in good health.

This clonotype has more than one count but fewer than ten. The V gene is TRBV4-3, the J gene TRBJ2-1; no firm D call. The CDR3 is 14 residues long. Germline CDR1 reads LGHNA; CDR2 reads YSLEER. Trimming cost V 0 bases and J 3 bases, with 6 bases left between them. CDR3 residues: CASSQDGLYNEQFF. In DNA form, the CDR3 reads TGCGCCAGCAGCCAAGACGGGCTCTACAATGAGCAGTTCTTC.

The chain employs TRBV11-2 and TRBJ1-2; D is unclear. The CDR3 has 15 residues. Looked up from germline, CDR1 is SGHAT and CDR2 is FQNNGV. V was shortened by 1 base and J by 0 bases, with 9 bases between the two germline ends. In nucleotides, the CDR3 is TGTGCCAGCAGCTTAGGCCGTGTAGCTAACTATGGCTACACCTTC. Translated, it gives CASSLGRVANYGYTF.

The V gene is TRBV6-5, the J gene TRBJ2-1; D remains unclear. The CDR3 contains 14 residues. The V end lost 0 bases, the J end lost 5 bases, and 8 bases lay between the germline ends. Germline V gene lookup returns CDR1 MNHEY and CDR2 SVGAGI. In DNA, the CDR3 is TGTGCCAGCAGTTACTCTTCGGGTAACAATGAGCAGTTCTTC. This sequence encodes CASSYSSGNNEQFF.

Only a few counts were recorded for this clonotype. The chain has TRBV5-5 and TRBJ2-7; D assignment may be TRBD1 or TRBD2 (5 bases each). Trimming removed 4 bases at V and 3 bases at J, with 17 bases between. From germline, CDR1 is SGHKS and CDR2 YYEKEE (reference sequence). The CDR3 totals 15 residues. Here the CDR3 DNA reads TGTGCCAGCAGCCGGGAATCGACAGAATACTACGAGCAGTACTTC. This translates into CASSRESTEYYEQYF.

This clonotype turned up a few times. The chain combines TRBV20-1 with TRBJ2-3, with D possibly matching TRBD2 (6 bases). Germline CDR1 is DFQATT and CDR2 is SNEGSKA (reference sequence). V lost 3 bases and J 2 bases, leaving 15 bases between the germline ends. This CDR3 contains 15 residues. CDR3 sequence (DNA): TGCAGTGCTAGTTCGGAGGGCCAATTCACAGATACGCAGTATTTT. Translated, it gives CSASSEGQFTDTQYF.

V usage is TRBV11-1 and J usage is TRBJ2-6; 13 nucleotides agree with TRBD2. The CDR3 is 19 amino acids. V was pared by 5 bases and J by 0 bases, with 7 bases of the junction left unmatched. Germline V gives CDR1 SGHAT, CDR2 FQDESV (reference sequence). CDR3 in amino acids: CASSPKGTSGVSGANVLTF. CDR3 coding DNA: TGTGCCAGCAGCCCTAAGGGGACTAGCGGGGTCTCTGGGGCCAACGTCCTGACTTTC. Full variable domain (missing parts from reference TRBV11-1 and TRBJ2-6): EAEVAQSPRYKITEKSQAVAFWCDPISGHATLYWYRQILGQGPELLVQFQDESVVDDSQLPKDRFSAERLKGVDSTLKIQPAELGDSAMYLCASSPKGTSGVSGANVLTFGAGSRLTVL.

The table lists this clonotype with a few counts. The CDR3 region is CASSLGGFSFETQYF. As DNA, the CDR3 is TGTGCCAGCAGCTTGGGGGGATTCTCCTTTGAGACCCAGTACTTC. V and J are TRBV5-5 and TRBJ2-5, with no clear D. CDR3 length: 15 residues. The germline V gene has CDR1 SGHKS and CDR2 YYEKEE (reference sequence). The V and J ends lost 0 bases and 5 bases respectively, with 14 bases between them.

Only a few counts were recorded for this clonotype. The V gene is TRBV12-3 or TRBV12-4, the J gene TRBJ1-2, with TRBD1 as a possible D gene (5 bases). The ends were cut back, 3 bases at V and 3 bases at J, with 8 bases in the middle. The CDR3 is 13 residues long. The CDR3 protein is CASSFGGDYGYTF. CDR3 DNA sequence: TGTGCCAGCAGTTTTGGAGGGGACTATGGCTACACCTTC.

V usage is TRBV4-1 and J usage is TRBJ2-1; D remains ambiguous. This CDR3 has 17 residues. Per the germline V gene, CDR1 is MGHRA and CDR2 is YSYEKL. V lost 0 bases, J lost 0 bases, and 12 bases lay in between. CDR3 DNA: TGCGCCAGCAGCCAAGAAATCCGACCTAGCTCCTACAATGAGCAGTTCTTC. It is translated as CASSQEIRPSSYNEQFF.

This clonotype turned up a few times. The V and J genes are TRBV20-1 and TRBJ2-3; D is undetermined. Germline assignment: CDR1 DFQATT and CDR2 SNEGSKA (reference sequence). This CDR3 has 14 amino acids. Trimming took off 4 bases at V and 1 base at J, with 12 bases between the two ends. CDR3 region: CSAISIRRTDTQYF. CDR3 DNA sequence: TGCAGTGCTATTAGTATACGCCGCACAGATACGCAGTATTTT.

Written as DNA, the CDR3 is TGTGCCAGCAGTTACTCGACTAGCAGTAGCTCTGGGGCCAACGTCCTGACTTTC. Translated, it gives CASSYSTSSSSGANVLTF. The genes are TRBV6-5 and TRBJ2-6; the match to TRBD2 covers 7 bases. The V and J ends lost 0 bases and 0 bases, in that order; junction bases with no gene match: 5. CDR1 and CDR2 (germline): MNHEY, SVGAGI. The CDR3 has 18 amino acids.

V gene TRBV6-1 combines with J gene TRBJ2-7; 10 nucleotides match TRBD2. Germline trimming cut 0 bases from V and 2 bases from J; bases unmatched to any gene: 13. From germline, CDR1 is MNHNS and CDR2 SASEGT. This CDR3 has 19 residues. DNA for the CDR3: TGTGCCAGCAGTGAAGCCAGGACTAGCGGCGTAAGGGGAGCCTACGAGCAGTACTTC. Its translation is CASSEARTSGVRGAYEQYF.

This clonotype showed up just a few times. The chain combines TRBV6-5 with TRBJ1-6; D is uncertain. Per the germline V gene, CDR1 is MNHEY and CDR2 is SVGAGI. This CDR3 has 15 amino acids. The germline V and J ends were trimmed by 0 bases and 7 bases, with 10 bases remaining between them. The CDR3 coding sequence is TGTGCCAGCAGTTACTCGCCAATGGTAAATTCACCCCTCCACTTT. This gives the protein CASSYSPMVNSPLHF.

CDR3 sequence reads: CASERGGSYNEQFF. CDR3 coding DNA: TGCGCCAGCGAGCGCGGCGGCTCCTACAATGAGCAGTTCTTC. The chain uses TRBV5-1 and TRBJ2-1; D ambiguous. Germline lookup yields CDR1 SGHRS and CDR2 YFSETQ. Trimming left V 7 bases short and J 0 bases short, with 11 bases between. The CDR3 runs to 14 residues.

This clonotype turned up a few times. This chain uses TRBV6-5 with TRBJ2-7, with D possibly matching TRBD2 (5 bases). Between the trimmed V and J ends, which lost 5 bases and 7 bases, there was a span of 9 bases. The CDR3 sequence is 11 residues long. Germline loops: CDR1 MNHEY, CDR2 SVGAGI. The DNA for the CDR3 is TGTGCCAGCAGTCGCCGAGGGGAGCAGTACTTC. It encodes CASSRRGEQYF.

This clonotype appeared a few times. J is TRBJ2-2 and V is TRBV19; D may correspond to TRBD1 or TRBD2 (6 bases each). CDR1 and CDR2 from the germline V gene are LNHDA and SQIVND (reference sequence). The CDR3 is made up of 17 amino acids. The germline V and J ends were trimmed by 1 base and 4 bases, with 16 bases remaining between them. The CDR3 DNA reads TGTGCCAGTAGTATAGTCCCCACGGGGGCGGTCACCGGGGAGCTGTTTTTT. Residues: CASSIVPTGAVTGELFF.

The chain carries TRBV3-1 and TRBJ2-1; D not certain. The V and J ends lost 2 bases and 10 bases respectively, with 9 bases between them. The CDR3 runs to 12 residues. Germline V gene sequence: CDR1 LGHDT, CDR2 YNNKEL (reference sequence). The CDR3 protein is CASSQISGEQFF. The CDR3 DNA reads as TGTGCCAGCAGCCAAATCTCTGGGGAGCAGTTCTTC.

The genes are TRBV2 and TRBJ1-1, with TRBD1 identical over 7 bases. In germline, CDR1 is SNHLY, CDR2 FYNNEI. The CDR3 totals 13 residues. V lost 6 bases, J lost 2 bases, and 3 bases stayed unmatched. The DNA for the CDR3 is TGTGCCAGCAGGGGACAGATTAACACTGAAGCTTTCTTT. Its translation is CASRGQINTEAFF.

The chain uses TRBV7-2 and TRBJ2-7, with D unclear. V lost 6 bases and J lost 0, with 12 bases in between. The CDR3 is 14 residues long. In germline, CDR1 is SGHTA, CDR2 FQGNSA. CDR3 amino acids: CASSFLRGSYEQYF. The CDR3, as DNA: TGTGCCAGCAGTTTTTTACGAGGCTCCTACGAGCAGTACTTC.

CDR3 loop: CSARGPGTSGVPQETQYF. CDR3 sequence (DNA): TGCAGTGCTAGGGGCCCCGGGACTAGCGGCGTCCCCCAAGAGACCCAGTACTTC. The V gene is TRBV20-1, the J gene TRBJ2-5; 11 positions match TRBD2. Per germline, CDR1 DFQATT and CDR2 SNEGSKA (reference sequence). This CDR3 spans 18 amino acids. V lost 3 bases to trimming and J lost 1 base; unmatched junction nucleotides: 13.

There are a few counts of this clonotype. V usage is TRBV10-3 and J usage is TRBJ2-3, with D possibly matching TRBD2 (6 bases). The CDR3 sequence is 16 residues long. V was cut by 7 bases and J by 1 base, with 18 bases left in between. In germline, CDR1 is ENHRY, CDR2 SYGVKD. CDR3 bases: TGTGCCATCACTGGTTTTTCGGGAGAGGGCACAGATACGCAGTATTTT. This codes for CAITGFSGEGTDTQYF.

This clonotype turned up a few times. The V gene is TRBV29-1, the J gene TRBJ1-1; D is possibly TRBD1 (5 bases). Germline assignment: CDR1 SQVTM and CDR2 ANQGSEA. CDR3 size: 13 residues. Trimming cost V 6 bases and J 5 bases, with 16 bases left between them. CDR3 amino acids: CSVGPGLWTEAFF. CDR3 DNA sequence: TGCAGCGTGGGACCAGGGTTGTGGACTGAAGCTTTCTTT.

This chain joins TRBV12-5 and TRBJ2-2; D unresolved. This CDR3 contains 14 residues. Trimming removed 3 bases at V and 0 bases at J, with 5 bases between. CDR1 and CDR2 (germline): LGHNT, FRNRAP. The CDR3 sequence: CASGFVPNTGELFF. CDR3 in DNA: TGTGCTAGTGGTTTTGTCCCGAACACCGGGGAGCTGTTTTTT.

The chain links TRBV10-3 to TRBJ2-7; D possibly matches TRBD1 or TRBD2 (5 bases each). The CDR3 spans 14 residues. The germline gives CDR1 ENHRY, CDR2 SYGVKD. Trimming removed 6 bases at V and 1 base at J, with 13 bases between. The CDR3 here is CAIREDTLSYEQYF. The CDR3, as DNA: TGTGCCATCAGGGAGGACACGCTATCCTACGAGCAGTACTTC.

This clonotype was observed a handful of times. J is TRBJ2-7 and V is TRBV29-1, with D possibly being TRBD1 (5 bases). Germline values: CDR1 SQVTM, CDR2 ANQGSEA. Deletions cut 6 bases from V and 6 bases from J, with 12 bases between. The CDR3 spans 11 residues. The DNA for the CDR3 is TGCAGCGTAACAGGTTCGGGCGAGCAGTACTTC. This gives the protein CSVTGSGEQYF.

The rearrangement joins TRBV7-2 to TRBJ1-2, with D possibly being TRBD1 (6 bases). Germline V gene lookup returns CDR1 SGHTA and CDR2 FQGNSA. CDR3 length: 14 residues. Between the trimmed V and J ends, which lost 5 bases and 1 base, there was a span of 11 bases. CDR3 in amino acids: CASSAGRGNYGYTF. The CDR3 DNA is TGTGCCAGCAGCGCGGGCAGGGGTAACTATGGCTACACCTTC.

The V and J genes are TRBV6-1 and TRBJ1-5, with D perhaps TRBD1 (5 bases). V was shortened by 5 bases and J by 4 bases, with 12 bases between the two germline ends. The CDR3 contains 14 residues. The germline V gene has CDR1 MNHNS and CDR2 SASEGT. CDR3 region: CASSRGRWNQPQHF. DNA for the CDR3: TGTGCCAGCAGTCGGGGACGGTGGAATCAGCCCCAGCATTTT.

This clonotype occurred a few times. The rearrangement links TRBV5-1 to TRBJ2-7; the D is unclear. The V end lost 4 bases, the J end lost 6 bases, and 14 bases lay between the germline ends. The germline V gene has CDR1 SGHRS and CDR2 YFSETQ. CDR3 length: 13 amino acids. For the CDR3, the DNA is TGCGCCAGCAGCCTGACACCCTCGGGCGAGCAGTACTTC. Its protein product is CASSLTPSGEQYF.